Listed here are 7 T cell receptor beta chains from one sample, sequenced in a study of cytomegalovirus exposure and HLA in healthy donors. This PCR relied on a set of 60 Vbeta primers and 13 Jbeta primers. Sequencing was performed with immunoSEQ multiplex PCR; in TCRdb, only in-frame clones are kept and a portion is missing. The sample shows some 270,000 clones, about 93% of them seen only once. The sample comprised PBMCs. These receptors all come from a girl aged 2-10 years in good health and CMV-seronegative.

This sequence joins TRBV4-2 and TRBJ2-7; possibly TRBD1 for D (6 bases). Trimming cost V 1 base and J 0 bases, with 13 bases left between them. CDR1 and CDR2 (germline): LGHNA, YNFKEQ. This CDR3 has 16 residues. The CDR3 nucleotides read TGTGCCAGCAGCCAAGCCGGGCAGGGGTACTCCTACGAGCAGTACTTC. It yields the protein CASSQAGQGYSYEQYF.

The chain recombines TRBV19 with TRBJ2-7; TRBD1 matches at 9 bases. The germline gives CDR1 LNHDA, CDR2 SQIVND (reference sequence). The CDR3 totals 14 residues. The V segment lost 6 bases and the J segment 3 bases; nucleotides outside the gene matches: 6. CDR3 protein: CASRAGQGVYEQYF. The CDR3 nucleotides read TGTGCCAGTAGGGCGGGACAGGGTGTCTACGAGCAGTACTTC.

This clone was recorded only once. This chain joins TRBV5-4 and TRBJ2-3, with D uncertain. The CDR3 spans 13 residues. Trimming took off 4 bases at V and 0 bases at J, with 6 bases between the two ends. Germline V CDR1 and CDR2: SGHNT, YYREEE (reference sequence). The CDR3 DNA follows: TGTGCCAGCAGCCACTCTAGCACAGATACGCAGTATTTT. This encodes CASSHSSTDTQYF.

Here the CDR3 reads CASSLEAPYGYTF. CDR3 DNA: TGCGCCAGCAGCTTGGAAGCCCCCTATGGCTACACCTTC. The V call is TRBV5-1, the J call TRBJ1-2; D gene uncertain. CDR3 length: 13 residues. Germline lookup yields CDR1 SGHRS and CDR2 YFSETQ. The germline V and J ends were trimmed by 0 bases and 4 bases, with 7 bases remaining between them.

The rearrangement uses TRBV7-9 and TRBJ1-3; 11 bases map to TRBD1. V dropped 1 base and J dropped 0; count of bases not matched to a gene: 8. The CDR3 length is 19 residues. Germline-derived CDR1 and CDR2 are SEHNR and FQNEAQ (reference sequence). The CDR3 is CASSLGGTGGNISGNTIYF. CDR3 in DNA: TGTGCCAGCAGCTTAGGAGGGACAGGGGGAAACATCTCTGGAAACACCATATATTTT.

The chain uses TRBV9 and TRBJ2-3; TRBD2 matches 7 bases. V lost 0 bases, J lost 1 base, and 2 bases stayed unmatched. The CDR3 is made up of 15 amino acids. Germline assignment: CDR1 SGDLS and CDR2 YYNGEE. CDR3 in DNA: TGTGCCAGCAGCGTAGGCGGGAGTGGCACAGATACGCAGTATTTT. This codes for CASSVGGSGTDTQYF. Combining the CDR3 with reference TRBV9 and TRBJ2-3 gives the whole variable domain DSGVTQTPKHLITATGQRVTLRCSPRSGDLSVYWYQQSLDQGLQFLIQYYNGEERAKGNILERFSAQQFPDLHSELNLSSLELGDSALYFCASSVGGSGTDTQYFGPGTRLTVL.

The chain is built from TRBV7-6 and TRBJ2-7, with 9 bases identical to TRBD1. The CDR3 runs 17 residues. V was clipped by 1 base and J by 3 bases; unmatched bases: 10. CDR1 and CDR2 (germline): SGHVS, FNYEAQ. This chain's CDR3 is CASSLGYGTGPNYEQYF. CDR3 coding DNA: TGTGCCAGCAGCTTAGGCTATGGGACAGGGCCTAACTACGAGCAGTACTTC.